The 21 T cell receptor beta chains given below trace back to one sample, sequenced in a study of CD8 T cells in Susac syndrome. The authors reverse transcribed roughly 0.5 to 1 ug RNA with random hexamers. One entry per CDR3 protein results from TCRdb running MiXCR on the immunoSEQ multiplex PCR reads. Here the sample spans roughly 52,000 distinct CDR3 sequences, more than 85% being singletons. The sample comprised CD8+ T cells from PBMCs. These receptors all stem from a human donor with Susac syndrome.

The CDR3: CASSVPLAGGTDTQYF. DNA of the CDR3: TGTGCCAGCAGCGTCCCACTAGCGGGGGGCACAGATACGCAGTATTTT. The gene calls are TRBV9 and TRBJ2-3; 11 bases are shared with TRBD2. Germline V gene sequence: CDR1 SGDLS, CDR2 YYNGEE. The ends lost 2 bases at V and 1 base at J; junction bases unmatched: 3. The CDR3 length is 16 residues.

V is TRBV12-3 or TRBV12-4 and J is TRBJ2-1; TRBD2 matches 14 bases. The ends lost 6 bases at V and 4 bases at J; junction bases unmatched: 8. The CDR3 loop spans 17 amino acids. For the CDR3, the DNA is TGTGCCAGCAGAACTGGGACTAGCGGGGGAAATTACAATGAGCAGTTCTTC. This encodes CASRTGTSGGNYNEQFF.

The gene calls are TRBV7-8 and TRBJ2-7; 9 bases agree with TRBD2. The germline CDR1 and CDR2 sequences are SGHVS and FQNEAQ. This CDR3 has 16 residues. The junction had 9 bases not matched to a gene; V was cut back by 4 bases and J by 2 bases. CDR3 bases: TGTGCCAGCAGCTCCCGGCCTAGCGGGGCTACCTACGAGCAGTACTTC. This sequence encodes CASSSRPSGATYEQYF.

This sequence joins TRBV4-1 and TRBJ2-7; D may correspond to TRBD1 or TRBD2 (5 bases each). V was trimmed by 4 bases and J by 3 bases, leaving 13 bases between them. Germline CDR1 is MGHRA and CDR2 is YSYEKL. This CDR3 comprises 14 residues. CDR3 DNA sequence: TGCGCCAGCAGCCGCAGGGACCATTACTACGAGCAGTACTTC. Protein product: CASSRRDHYYEQYF.

The chain joins TRBV19 to TRBJ1-1, with 7 nucleotides matching TRBD1. This CDR3 is built from 11 residues. Germline lookup yields CDR1 LNHDA and CDR2 SQIVND (reference sequence). V shed 9 bases and J 7 bases; nucleotides not matched to a gene: 5. The CDR3 loop reads CASRQGFEAFF. The CDR3 DNA follows: TGTGCCAGCAGACAGGGTTTTGAAGCTTTCTTT.

A single count supports this clonotype. The chain carries TRBV13 and TRBJ1-6; TRBD1 might be the D (6 bases). CDR3 length equals 15 residues. Trimming removed 1 base at V and 7 bases at J, with 11 bases between. Germline CDR1 and CDR2: PRHDT and FYEKMQ (reference sequence). CDR3 nucleotides: TGTGCCAGCAGCTTAGACACGGGGGCGAATTCACCCCTCCACTTT. The encoded protein is CASSLDTGANSPLHF.

The chain joins TRBV20-1 to TRBJ1-5, with D possibly matching TRBD1 (5 bases). Germline-derived CDR1 and CDR2 are DFQATT and SNEGSKA (reference sequence). The CDR3 is made up of 15 amino acids. V was trimmed by 2 bases and J by 3 bases, leaving 14 bases between them. CDR3 in DNA: TGCAGTGCTAGAACGGCAGGGAACAACAATCAGCCCCAGCATTTT. Amino acids: CSARTAGNNNQPQHF.

Details on this clonotype: A junction end diverges from the germline sequence, so it may reflect a read error. The V gene is TRBV7-2, the J gene TRBJ1-6; D is undetermined. The CDR3 length is 15 residues. Per germline, CDR1 SGHTA and CDR2 FQGNSA. The CDR3 loop reads CASSLNSGPNSPLHF. As DNA, the CDR3 is TGTGCCAGCAGCTTAAATTCAGGACCTAATTCTCCCCTCCACTTT.

The J gene is TRBJ1-5, the V gene TRBV25-1; D is unclear. In germline, CDR1 is MGHDK, CDR2 SYGVNS. The V end was cut by 0 bases, the J end by 4 bases, with 4 bases between. This CDR3 is 13 amino acids long. The CDR3 nucleotides are TGTGCCAGCAGTGAATACGGAAATCAGCCCCAGCATTTT. Protein: CASSEYGNQPQHF.

The count of this clonotype is one. CDR3 region: CASGQEHTDTQYF. In DNA form, the CDR3 reads TGTGCAAGCGGACAGGAACACACAGATACGCAGTATTTT. This sequence joins TRBV7-2 and TRBJ2-3; 7 nucleotides match TRBD1. The CDR3 runs to 13 residues. CDR1 and CDR2 from the germline V gene are SGHTA and FQGNSA.

V usage is TRBV7-9 and J usage is TRBJ1-2; 8 bases are a match to TRBD1. The CDR3 loop spans 13 amino acids. CDR1 is SEHNR and CDR2 is FQNEAQ in the germline V gene (reference sequence). Trimming at V came to 7 bases and at J to 6 bases, leaving 7 bases not matched to a gene. CDR3 in amino acids: CASTVDRDHGYTF. The CDR3 DNA follows: TGTGCCAGCACCGTGGACAGGGACCATGGCTACACCTTC.

The chain combines TRBV28 with TRBJ2-1; TRBD2 might be the D (5 bases). There are 12 residues in the CDR3. The ends were cut back, 6 bases at V and 14 bases at J, with 17 bases in the middle. CDR1 and CDR2 from the germline V gene are MDHEN and SYDVKM. CDR3 bases: TGTGCCAGCAGATTTAAGAGAGGGAACGAGTTCTTC. It is translated as CASRFKRGNEFF.

This chain joins TRBV4-2 and TRBJ2-1; 7 bases map to TRBD1. The J segment lost 4 bases and the V segment lost 4 bases, leaving 4 bases of the junction unmatched. Germline V gives CDR1 LGHNA, CDR2 YNFKEQ. CDR3 length: 14 amino acids. The CDR3 region has the DNA TGTGCCAGCAGCCCCTCGGGACAGTACAATGAGCAGTTCTTC. It translates to CASSPSGQYNEQFF.

The chain carries TRBV12-3 or TRBV12-4 and TRBJ1-1; 7 nucleotides agree with TRBD1. The trim removed 5 bases at V and 7 bases at J, leaving 7 bases unmatched. This CDR3 has 13 amino acids. The CDR3 loop is CASSTGTVVEAFF. The CDR3 DNA follows: TGTGCCAGCAGTACTGGGACAGTCGTTGAAGCTTTCTTT.

The gene calls are TRBV7-2 and TRBJ1-2, with D perhaps matching TRBD1 (6 bases). Trimming took 4 bases from V and 3 from J, leaving 12 bases between them. The germline V gene encodes CDR1 SGHTA and CDR2 FQGNSA. The CDR3 sequence is 14 residues long. Here the CDR3 reads CASSWGQGDYGYTF. CDR3 nucleotide sequence: TGTGCCAGCAGCTGGGGACAAGGAGACTATGGCTACACCTTC.

J is TRBJ1-5 and V is TRBV7-8, with 8 positions matching TRBD1. The CDR3 has 17 amino acids. V shed 1 base and J 0 bases; nucleotides not matched to a gene: 5. Germline CDR1 is SGHVS and CDR2 is FQNEAQ. The CDR3 sequence: CASSLEGTGLSNQPQHF. CDR3 in DNA: TGTGCCAGCAGCTTAGAAGGGACAGGTCTTAGCAATCAGCCCCAGCATTTT.

By share, this clonotype counts as medium-sized. The gene calls are TRBV6-1 and TRBJ2-3; D perhaps matches TRBD2 (6 bases). Germline V gene data show CDR1 as MNHNS and CDR2 as SASEGT. Deletions cut 6 bases from V and 2 bases from J, with 15 bases between. The CDR3 runs to 15 residues. CDR3 residues: CASRAGTSYTDTQYF. CDR3 sequence (DNA): TGTGCCAGCAGAGCCGGGACTTCCTACACAGATACGCAGTATTTT.

The rearrangement joins TRBV2 to TRBJ2-1, with a possible D match to TRBD1 (5 bases). CDR3 length equals 9 residues. V lost 8 bases and J lost 14, with 10 bases in between. Germline CDR1 is SNHLY and CDR2 is FYNNEI. CDR3 protein: CASGADEFF. The CDR3 nucleotides are TGTGCCAGCGGGGCCGACGAGTTCTTC.

The chain carries TRBV14 and TRBJ2-1; no clear D. The CDR3 contains 15 residues. Per the germline V gene, CDR1 is SGHDN and CDR2 is FVKESK. Trimming left V 1 base short and J 0 bases short, with 7 bases between. This CDR3 reads CASSQAESSYNEQFF. As DNA, the CDR3 is TGTGCCAGCAGCCAAGCGGAGAGCTCCTACAATGAGCAGTTCTTC. The full variable domain, with the rest looked up from reference TRBV14 and TRBJ2-1, is EAGVTQFPSHSVIEKGQTVTLRCDPISGHDNLYWYRRVMGKEIKFLLHFVKESKQDESGMPNNRFLAERTGGTYSTLKVQPAELEDSGVYFCASSQAESSYNEQFFGPGTRLTVL.

CDR3 in amino acids: CSVEPPQGYGYTF. The CDR3 DNA follows: TGCAGCGTTGAGCCGCCCCAAGGGTATGGCTACACCTTC. The V call is TRBV29-1, the J call TRBJ1-2; D call uncertain. Per the germline V gene, CDR1 is SQVTM and CDR2 is ANQGSEA. The V end lost 3 bases, the J end lost 5 bases, and 13 bases lay between the germline ends. This CDR3 comprises 13 residues.

The chain uses TRBV6-1 and TRBJ2-7; D perhaps matches TRBD2 (5 bases). Trimming removed 0 bases at V and 0 bases at J, with 12 bases between. Per germline, CDR1 MNHNS and CDR2 SASEGT. The CDR3 spans 16 residues. CDR3 nucleotides: TGTGCCAGCAGTGAAGCAGTTACGGGGTACTCCTACGAGCAGTACTTC. This encodes CASSEAVTGYSYEQYF.